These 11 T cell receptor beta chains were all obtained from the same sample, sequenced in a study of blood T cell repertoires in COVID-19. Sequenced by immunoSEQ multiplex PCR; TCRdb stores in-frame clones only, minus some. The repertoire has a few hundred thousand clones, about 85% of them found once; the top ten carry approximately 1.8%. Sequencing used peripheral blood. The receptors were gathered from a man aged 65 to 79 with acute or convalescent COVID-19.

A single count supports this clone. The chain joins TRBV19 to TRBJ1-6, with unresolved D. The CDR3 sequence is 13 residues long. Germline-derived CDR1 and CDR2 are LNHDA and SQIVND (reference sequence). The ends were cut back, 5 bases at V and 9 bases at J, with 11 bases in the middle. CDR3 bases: TGTGCCAGTAGTTCTTTGGAGGGTTCACCCCTCCACTTT. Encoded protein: CASSSLEGSPLHF.

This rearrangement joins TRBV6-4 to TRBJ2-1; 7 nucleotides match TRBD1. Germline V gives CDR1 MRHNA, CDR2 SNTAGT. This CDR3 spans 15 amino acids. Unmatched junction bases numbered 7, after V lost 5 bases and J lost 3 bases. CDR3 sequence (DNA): TGTGCCAGCAGTCCACAGGGGAACTACTACAATGAGCAGTTCTTC. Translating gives CASSPQGNYYNEQFF.

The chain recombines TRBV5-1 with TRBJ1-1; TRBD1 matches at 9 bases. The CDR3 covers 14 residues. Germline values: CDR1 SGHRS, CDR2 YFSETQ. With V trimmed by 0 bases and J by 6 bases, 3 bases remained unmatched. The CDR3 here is CASSLGDRESEAFF. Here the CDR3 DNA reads TGCGCCAGCAGCTTGGGGGACAGGGAGTCTGAAGCTTTCTTT.

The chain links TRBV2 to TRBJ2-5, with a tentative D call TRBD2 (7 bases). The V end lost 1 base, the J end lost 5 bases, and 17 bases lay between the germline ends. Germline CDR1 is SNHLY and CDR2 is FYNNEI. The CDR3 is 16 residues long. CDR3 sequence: CASSEGGPGEGETQYF. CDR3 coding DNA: TGTGCCAGCAGTGAAGGTGGCCCAGGGGAGGGCGAGACCCAGTACTTC.

The CDR3 reads CASSQGSTTGELFF. The CDR3, as DNA: TGTGCCAGCAGCCAAGGTAGTACCACCGGGGAGCTGTTTTTT. The chain joins TRBV3-1 (or the pseudogene TRBV3-2) to TRBJ2-2, with no clear D. Trimming stripped 1 base from V and 4 bases from J, with 7 bases between. The CDR3 is 14 amino acids. CDR1 and CDR2 from the germline V gene are LGHDT and YNNKEL (reference sequence).

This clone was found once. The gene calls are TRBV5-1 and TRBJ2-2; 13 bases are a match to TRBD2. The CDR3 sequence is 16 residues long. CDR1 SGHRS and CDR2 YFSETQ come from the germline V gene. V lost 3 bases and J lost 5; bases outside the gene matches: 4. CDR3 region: CASSWTSGSWTGELFF. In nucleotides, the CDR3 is TGCGCCAGCAGCTGGACTAGCGGGAGCTGGACCGGGGAGCTGTTTTTT.

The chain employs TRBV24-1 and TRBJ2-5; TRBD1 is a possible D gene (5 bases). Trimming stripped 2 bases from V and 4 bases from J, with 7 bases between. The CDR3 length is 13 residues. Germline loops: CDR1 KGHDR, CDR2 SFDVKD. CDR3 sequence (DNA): TGTGCCACCAGTGATTCCGACAGAGAGACCCAGTACTTC. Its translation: CATSDSDRETQYF.

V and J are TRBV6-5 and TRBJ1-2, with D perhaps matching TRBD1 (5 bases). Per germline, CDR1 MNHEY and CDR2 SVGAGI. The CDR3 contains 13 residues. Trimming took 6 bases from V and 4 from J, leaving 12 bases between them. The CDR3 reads CASRPTGAYGYTF. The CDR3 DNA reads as TGTGCCAGCAGACCTACAGGAGCCTATGGCTACACCTTC.

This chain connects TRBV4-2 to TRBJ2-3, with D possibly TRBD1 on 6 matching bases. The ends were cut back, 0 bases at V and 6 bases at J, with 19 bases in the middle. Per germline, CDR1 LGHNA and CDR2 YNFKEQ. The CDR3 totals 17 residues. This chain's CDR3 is CASSQDHSTGKWDTQYF. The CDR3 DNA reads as TGTGCCAGCAGCCAAGATCATAGTACAGGGAAATGGGATACGCAGTATTTT.

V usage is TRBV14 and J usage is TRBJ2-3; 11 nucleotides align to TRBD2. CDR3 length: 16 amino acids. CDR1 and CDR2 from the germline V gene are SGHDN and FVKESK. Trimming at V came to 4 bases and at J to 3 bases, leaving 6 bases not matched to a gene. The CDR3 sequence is CASSPFSGRATDTQYF. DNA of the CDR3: TGTGCCAGCAGCCCATTTAGCGGGAGGGCAACAGATACGCAGTATTTT.

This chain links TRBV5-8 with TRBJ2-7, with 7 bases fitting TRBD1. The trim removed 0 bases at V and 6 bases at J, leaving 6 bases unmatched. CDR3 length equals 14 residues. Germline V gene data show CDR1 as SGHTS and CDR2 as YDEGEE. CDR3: CASSLGRGLIEQYF. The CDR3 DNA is TGTGCCAGCAGCTTGGGAAGGGGGCTGATCGAGCAGTACTTC.